This T cell receptor beta chain was found in a study of blood T cell repertoires in COVID-19. Profiled with immunoSEQ multiplex PCR; TCRdb holds only in-frame clones, not every one. The profile shows around 95,000 clones, more than 65% of them singletons. This CDR3 has 14 amino acids. CDR1 and CDR2 from the germline V gene are SEHNR and FQNEAQ (reference sequence). Losses at the gene ends were 3 bases for V and 4 bases for J; bases not matched to a gene: 3. The rearrangement joins TRBV7-9 to TRBJ2-3; 8 positions match TRBD2. The clonotype comes from a woman aged 80 or over with acute or convalescent COVID-19. Sequenced sample: peripheral blood. The CDR3 sequence: CASSFGLAADTQYF. The CDR3 DNA reads TGTGCCAGCAGCTTCGGACTAGCCGCAGATACGCAGTATTTT.